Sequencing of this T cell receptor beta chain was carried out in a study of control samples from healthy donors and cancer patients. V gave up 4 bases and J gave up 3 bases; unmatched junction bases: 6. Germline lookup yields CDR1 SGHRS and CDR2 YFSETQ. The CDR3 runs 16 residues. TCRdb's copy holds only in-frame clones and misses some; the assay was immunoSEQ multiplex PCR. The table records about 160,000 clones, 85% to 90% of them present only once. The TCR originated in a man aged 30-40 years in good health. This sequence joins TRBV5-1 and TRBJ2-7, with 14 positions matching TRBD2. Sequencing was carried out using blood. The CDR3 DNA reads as TGCGCCAGCAGCACGGGGACTAGCGGGGGATTCTACGAGCAGTACTTC. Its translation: CASSTGTSGGFYEQYF.